Each of the 20 T cell receptor beta chains below was sequenced from the same sample in a study of blood T cell repertoires in COVID-19. Sequenced by immunoSEQ multiplex PCR; TCRdb stores in-frame clones only, minus some. In the table there are about 150,000 clones, about 82% of which are singletons. The sample taken for sequencing was peripheral blood. These receptors came from a woman in her forties with active or convalescent COVID-19.

The V and J genes are TRBV12-3 or TRBV12-4 and TRBJ1-2; D unclear. The CDR3 sequence is 11 residues long. The V and J ends lost 6 bases and 8 bases respectively, with 10 bases between them. CDR3 amino acids: CASSPALGYTF. In DNA, the CDR3 is TGTGCCAGCAGCCCCGCGTTGGGCTACACCTTC.

V usage is TRBV9 and J usage is TRBJ2-2, with a weak D call TRBD1 (7 bases). The V and J ends lost 5 bases and 6 bases respectively, with 17 bases between them. The CDR3 has 15 residues. Germline V gives CDR1 SGDLS, CDR2 YYNGEE. The DNA for the CDR3 is TGTGCCAGCAGGCCCAGGGGGGAGTACTCCGGGGAGCTGTTTTTT. This translates into CASRPRGEYSGELFF.

This clone was picked up one time. This chain uses TRBV9 with TRBJ1-6; D is uncertain. Trimming took off 0 bases at V and 4 bases at J, with 5 bases between the two ends. CDR1 SGDLS and CDR2 YYNGEE come from the germline V gene. This CDR3 spans 14 amino acids. The CDR3 spells CASSVGGYNSPLHF. The CDR3 DNA sequence: TGTGCCAGCAGCGTAGGAGGATATAATTCACCCCTCCACTTT.

The V call is TRBV4-1, the J call TRBJ2-1; the match to TRBD1 covers 10 bases. With 1 base clipped from V and 6 bases from J, the junction kept 15 bases outside the gene matches. The CDR3 contains 19 residues. Per the germline V gene, CDR1 is MGHRA and CDR2 is YSYEKL. The CDR3: CASSQASFRQGARGNEQFF. Here the CDR3 DNA reads TGCGCCAGCAGCCAAGCAAGTTTCCGACAGGGGGCACGGGGCAATGAGCAGTTCTTC.

V and J are TRBV5-1 and TRBJ2-7, with D possibly matching TRBD1 (6 bases). Germline V gene sequence: CDR1 SGHRS, CDR2 YFSETQ. This CDR3 is 14 amino acids long. V lost 6 bases and J 6 bases, leaving 19 bases between the germline ends. The CDR3 loop reads CASKTGRDNLEQYF. The CDR3 nucleotides read TGCGCCAGCAAAACTGGCAGGGACAATCTCGAGCAGTACTTC.

The chain joins TRBV15 to TRBJ2-7, with 11 bases matching TRBD1. V was clipped by 1 base and J by 3 bases; unmatched bases: 8. The CDR3 runs 17 residues. CDR1 is LNHNV and CDR2 is YYDKDF in the germline V gene (reference sequence). The CDR3 protein is CATSRALPGTGGYEQYF. The DNA of the CDR3 is TGTGCCACCAGCAGAGCCCTCCCCGGGACAGGGGGCTACGAGCAGTACTTC.

The chain links TRBV15 to TRBJ2-3; TRBD2 is a possible D gene (5 bases). Germline CDR1 LNHNV, CDR2 YYDKDF (reference sequence). Trimming removed 4 bases at V and 0 bases at J, with 8 bases between. This CDR3 has 14 residues. The CDR3 loop is CATSKRGSTDTQYF. The CDR3 region has the DNA TGTGCCACCAGCAAGAGAGGGAGCACAGATACGCAGTATTTT.

The count of this clone is one. This rearrangement joins TRBV6-2 or TRBV6-3 to TRBJ2-6, with TRBD1 matching 9 bases. Germline lookup yields CDR1 MNHEY and CDR2 SVGEGT. This CDR3 region has 20 residues. Trimming removed 2 bases from V and 0 bases from J; junction bases left unmatched: 11. CDR3 DNA sequence: TGTGCCAGCAGTTACCCCGACAGGGGGTGGGAAAGCTCTGGGGCCAACGTCCTGACTTTC. This gives the protein CASSYPDRGWESSGANVLTF.

The V call is TRBV30, the J call TRBJ2-1; 7 bases are a match to TRBD2. With V trimmed by 3 bases and J by 0 bases, 8 bases remained unmatched. The length of the CDR3 is 16 residues. Germline V gene data show CDR1 as GTSNPN and CDR2 as SVGIG (reference sequence). The CDR3 region has the DNA TGTGCCTGGAGGGGGGGGACGCCCAGCTCCTACAATGAGCAGTTCTTC. Amino acids: CAWRGGTPSSYNEQFF.

The chain employs TRBV7-2 and TRBJ2-3, with 11 bases identical to TRBD2. The germline gives CDR1 SGHTA, CDR2 FQGNSA. With 5 bases clipped from V and 7 bases from J, the junction kept 8 bases outside the gene matches. This CDR3 is built from 15 residues. CDR3 sequence: CASSPAASGRNTQYF. DNA of the CDR3: TGTGCCAGCAGCCCAGCCGCTAGCGGGAGGAATACGCAGTATTTT.

The rearrangement uses TRBV5-1 and TRBJ1-4; a possible D gene is TRBD1 (6 bases). V shed 4 bases and J shed 2 bases, with 15 bases lying between them. The CDR3 is 16 amino acids. From germline, CDR1 is SGHRS and CDR2 YFSETQ. The CDR3 sequence: CASSDRLGSTNEKLFF. The CDR3 region has the DNA TGCGCCAGCAGCGACAGGTTAGGATCGACTAATGAAAAACTGTTTTTT.

The genes are TRBV29-1 and TRBJ2-7, with D possibly TRBD1 on 5 matching bases. The CDR3 sequence is 12 residues long. V lost 4 bases and J lost 6, with 13 bases in between. Germline V gene data show CDR1 as SQVTM and CDR2 as ANQGSEA. DNA of the CDR3: TGCAGCGTTGGAAGCAGGGAAGTCGAGCAGTACTTC. Encoded protein: CSVGSREVEQYF.

V and J are TRBV18 and TRBJ1-4; D not certain. Trimming shortened V by 5 bases and J by 0 bases, and 7 bases separated the two germline ends. The germline CDR1 and CDR2 sequences are KGHSH and LQKENI. The CDR3 has 14 residues. The CDR3 DNA follows: TGTGCCAGCTCAATGAGTGCAACTAATGAAAAACTGTTTTTT. Translated, it gives CASSMSATNEKLFF.

V is TRBV5-1 and J is TRBJ1-4; D is unresolved. The CDR3 covers 16 residues. Per germline, CDR1 SGHRS and CDR2 YFSETQ. The V and J ends lost 4 bases and 6 bases respectively, with 19 bases between them. CDR3 sequence: CASSRPREGHDEKLFF. DNA for the CDR3: TGCGCCAGCAGCCGCCCCCGGGAGGGTCACGATGAAAAACTGTTTTTT.

J is TRBJ2-3 and V is TRBV2; D unclear. Trimming left V 6 bases short and J 4 bases short, with 8 bases between. Germline loops: CDR1 SNHLY, CDR2 FYNNEI. CDR3 length: 12 residues. CDR3 protein: CASSPQADTQYF. In DNA, the CDR3 is TGTGCCAGCAGCCCCCAGGCAGATACGCAGTATTTT.

This clone was detected only once. This rearrangement joins TRBV9 to TRBJ1-1; D unclear. The CDR3 length is 13 residues. The V end was cut by 0 bases, the J end by 1 base, with 4 bases between. Germline CDR1 and CDR2: SGDLS and YYNGEE. This CDR3 is CASSVEPNTEAFF. For the CDR3, the DNA is TGTGCCAGCAGCGTAGAGCCGAACACTGAAGCTTTCTTT.

The rearrangement joins TRBV25-1 to TRBJ1-1; a possible D gene is TRBD1 (6 bases). Germline CDR1 and CDR2: MGHDK and SYGVNS. Trimming cost V 2 bases and J 11 bases, with 18 bases left between them. The CDR3 runs to 14 residues. CDR3 bases: TGTGCCAGCAGTGAACCACAGGGACCGGGGGGGGCTTTCTTT. This sequence encodes CASSEPQGPGGAFF.

This chain uses TRBV5-4 with TRBJ1-2; D not resolved. In germline, CDR1 is SGHNT, CDR2 YYREEE (reference sequence). The CDR3 has 16 residues. Trimming removed 0 bases at V and 4 bases at J, with 16 bases between. The CDR3, as DNA: TGTGCCAGCAGCTTGGAGCCGGATAGCGGTATCTATGGCTACACCTTC. It specifies CASSLEPDSGIYGYTF.

The chain couples TRBV5-8 to TRBJ2-5, with D possibly being TRBD1 (6 bases). This CDR3 spans 17 amino acids. Germline V gives CDR1 SGHTS, CDR2 YDEGEE. Deletions cut 3 bases from V and 4 bases from J, with 22 bases between. The CDR3 bases are TGTGCCAGCAGCTGGGGACACCCGATCGCGAGGGGAGAGACCCAGTACTTC. As protein: CASSWGHPIARGETQYF.

The V and J genes are TRBV28 and TRBJ2-2; D gene uncertain. The germline CDR1 and CDR2 sequences are MDHEN and SYDVKM. Trimming removed 3 bases at V and 2 bases at J, with 10 bases between. CDR3 length: 15 amino acids. Here the CDR3 reads CASSLGQVNTGELFF. In DNA form, the CDR3 reads TGTGCCAGCAGTTTGGGCCAAGTTAACACCGGGGAGCTGTTTTTT.